This T cell receptor (beta chain) was sequenced during a study of read filtering for tumor transcriptome and immune sequencing. Study outcomes and limitations: Without single-read clonotypes, shared clonotype proportions correlated more between IR-seq and RNA-seq. Single-read clonotypes: about 81.9% of IR-seq clonotypes (around 3.6% of reads), 74.6% of RNA-seq clonotypes (nearly 45% of reads).

The library was built from roughly 400 ng RNA with molecular barcoded adaptors for alpha/delta and beta/gamma chains. Each CDR3 protein is one row after TCRdb ran MiXCR on the reads. Of 75,000 to 90,000 distinct CDR3 sequences in the sample, roughly an eighth were seen once. Germline CDR1 and CDR2: SGHTA and FQGTGA. The V segment lost 5 bases and the J segment 7 bases; nucleotides outside the gene matches: 7. There are 16 residues in the CDR3. Of note for this clonotype: Its antigen is unknown.

This TCR came from a donor at least 40 years old with multiple myeloma. Source material: a population of CD138-negative cells sorted from bone marrow. The rearrangement joins TRBV7-3 to TRBJ2-1, with 14 bases fitting TRBD2. CDR3 in amino acids: CASSPAGTSGSNEQFF. CDR3 nucleotides: TGTGCCAGCAGCCCCGCCGGGACTAGCGGGAGTAATGAGCAGTTCTTC.